These 10 T cell receptor beta chains came from one sample sequenced in a study of cytomegalovirus exposure and HLA in healthy donors. The PCR contained 60 Vbeta and 13 Jbeta primers. Sequencing was performed with immunoSEQ multiplex PCR; in TCRdb, only in-frame clones are kept and a portion is missing. Here the sample spans about 140,000 clones, 82% being singletons. The sample comprised PBMCs. The receptors here all came from a woman aged 60 to 75 in good health and CMV-seropositive.

The chain employs TRBV5-5 and TRBJ1-2, with 8 bases matching TRBD1. Germline V gene sequence: CDR1 SGHKS, CDR2 YYEKEE (reference sequence). The CDR3 is 15 residues long. The J segment lost 3 bases and the V segment lost 0 bases, leaving 4 bases of the junction unmatched. The CDR3 here is CASSLGPGGDYGYTF. Written as DNA, the CDR3 is TGTGCCAGCAGCTTGGGCCCAGGGGGCGACTATGGCTACACCTTC.

This sequence joins TRBV27 and TRBJ2-5, with D possibly matching TRBD1 (6 bases). CDR1 is MNHEY and CDR2 is SMNVEV in the germline V gene (reference sequence). The CDR3 loop spans 15 amino acids. V was cut by 4 bases and J by 1 base, with 13 bases left in between. CDR3 sequence: CASSWSSRGQETQYF. For the CDR3, the DNA is TGTGCCAGCAGTTGGTCTAGCAGGGGCCAAGAGACCCAGTACTTC.

With respect to this clone: A read error may produce the germline difference seen at one junction end. This rearrangement joins TRBV6-5 to TRBJ1-1; the D is unclear. The CDR3 is 15 amino acids. Per the germline V gene, CDR1 is MNHEY and CDR2 is SVGAGI. Here the CDR3 DNA reads TGTGCCAGCAGTTACTCTTTTTTGGGGAGCACTGAAGTTTTCTTT. The encoded protein is CASSYSFLGSTEVFF.

The chain uses TRBV5-1 and TRBJ2-3; 12 positions match TRBD2. This CDR3 comprises 15 residues. Germline CDR1 is SGHRS and CDR2 is YFSETQ. Unmatched junction bases numbered 5, after V lost 7 bases and J lost 2 bases. The CDR3 DNA reads TGCGCCAGCGGGGGACTAGCGGGCCTCACAGATACGCAGTATTTT. Translated, it gives CASGGLAGLTDTQYF.

The V gene is TRBV27, the J gene TRBJ2-7, with D possibly TRBD2 on 6 matching bases. CDR1 is MNHEY and CDR2 is SMNVEV in the germline V gene (reference sequence). CDR3 length: 15 residues. Trimming pared 2 bases from V and 7 bases from J, leaving 18 bases between. The CDR3 reads CASSLVGAGLREQYF. CDR3 in DNA: TGTGCCAGCAGTTTAGTCGGAGCGGGTTTACGGGAGCAGTACTTC.

This chain joins TRBV9 and TRBJ2-2; D is unclear. The V end was cut by 3 bases, the J end by 5 bases, with 11 bases between. The V gene's germline CDR1 is SGDLS and CDR2 YYNGEE. This CDR3 has 14 amino acids. CDR3 nucleotide sequence: TGTGCCAGCAGCGCGAACTTACTTACCGGGGAGCTGTTTTTT. This encodes CASSANLLTGELFF. The entire variable domain, with the rest obtained from reference TRBV9 and TRBJ2-2, is as follows: DSGVTQTPKHLITATGQRVTLRCSPRSGDLSVYWYQQSLDQGLQFLIQYYNGEERAKGNILERFSAQQFPDLHSELNLSSLELGDSALYFCASSANLLTGELFFGEGSRLTVL.

The chain recombines TRBV28 with TRBJ2-7; D is unclear. The CDR3 is 11 residues long. Per the germline V gene, CDR1 is MDHEN and CDR2 is SYDVKM. V was trimmed by 5 bases and J by 6 bases, leaving 8 bases between them. This CDR3 is CASSPPGEQYF. The CDR3 bases are TGTGCCAGCAGTCCACCCGGCGAGCAGTACTTC.

The chain employs TRBV18 and TRBJ2-7; D is unresolved. Trimming stripped 3 bases from V and 3 bases from J, with 18 bases between. The germline V gene has CDR1 KGHSH and CDR2 LQKENI. This CDR3 region has 16 residues. CDR3 nucleotide sequence: TGTGCCAGCTCACCGAAGACTTCCCCAAAGGACTACGAGCAGTACTTC. It specifies CASSPKTSPKDYEQYF.

This chain joins TRBV5-1 and TRBJ2-3; a weak D match, TRBD2 (5 bases). V lost 2 bases and J 3 bases, leaving 10 bases between the germline ends. Per the germline V gene, CDR1 is SGHRS and CDR2 is YFSETQ. This CDR3 is built from 14 residues. DNA for the CDR3: TGCGCCAGCAGCTTCACACTAGTGACAGATACGCAGTATTTT. This codes for CASSFTLVTDTQYF.

This clone was observed a single time. The V gene is TRBV28, the J gene TRBJ1-1; D unresolved. The germline gives CDR1 MDHEN, CDR2 SYDVKM. The CDR3 has 14 residues. Trimming removed 8 bases from V and 1 base from J, with 14 bases in between. This CDR3 is CASGSTGRNTEAFF. The CDR3 DNA follows: TGTGCCAGCGGGTCAACGGGGAGGAACACTGAAGCTTTCTTT.